This T cell receptor (beta chain) was recorded in a study of cytomegalovirus exposure and HLA in healthy donors. Notes on the study in general: Later analysis indicated greater clonal expansion among HLA-associated TCR beta chains than among equally common other chains.

This clone was found a few times. Antigen specificity is unknown. Each donor's status was that of a healthy bone marrow donor. This PCR relied on a set of 60 Vbeta primers and 13 Jbeta primers. The repertoire was sequenced with immunoSEQ multiplex PCR; TCRdb's copy has only in-frame clones and lacks some. The data contain around 140,000 clones, around three fifths of them singletons. The germline gives CDR1 SGHTA, CDR2 FQGNSA. Deletions cut 3 bases from V and 5 bases from J, with 10 bases between. The CDR3 consists of 13 residues. What was sequenced was PBMCs. This chain uses TRBV7-2 with TRBJ1-1; no clear D. The sequence was obtained from a woman aged 40 to 50 in good health and CMV-seronegative. The CDR3 sequence: CASSFRGGTEAFF. The CDR3 DNA follows: TGTGCCAGCAGCTTTAGAGGAGGGACTGAAGCTTTCTTT. The entire variable domain, with the rest obtained from reference TRBV7-2 and TRBJ1-1, is as follows: GAGVSQSPSNKVTEKGKDVELRCDPISGHTALYWYRQSLGQGLEFLIYFQGNSAPDKSGLPSDRFSAERTGGSVSTLTIQRTQQEDSAVYLCASSFRGGTEAFFGQGTRLTVV.